Sequencing of this T cell receptor beta chain was carried out in a study of CXCR3-negative and CXCR3-positive naive CD8 T cells. Study-level results: Naive CXCR3-positive cells had TRB CDR3s more hydrophobic than those of CXCR3-negative naive cells.

Concerning this clonotype: Its target is not known.

UMI-labeled 5' RACE yielded the TRB cDNA libraries. After re-calling the 5' RACE reads, TCRdb lists one entry per CDR3 protein, DNA absent. This sample's table reports about 92,000 distinct CDR3 sequences. The CDR3 runs 14 residues. The rearrangement joins TRBV12-3 or TRBV12-4 to TRBJ2-7; the TCRdb D gene call, TRBD1, has no DNA to confirm it. The TCR comes from a human donor in good health. Some clones in this sample may be carry-over from other donors' samples. The sequenced sample consisted of naive CXCR3+ CD8+ T cells from blood. The subset is: CD45RO-CCR7+CD27+CD95- naive CD8+ T cells expressing CXCR3 (TNR3+). The CDR3 loop reads CASSLNRGKDEQYF.